Below are 15 T cell receptor beta chains sequenced from a single sample in a study of blood T cell repertoires in COVID-19. The repertoire was sequenced with immunoSEQ multiplex PCR; TCRdb's copy has only in-frame clones and lacks some. The sample lists approximately 500,000 clones, roughly 91% occurring once. Sequenced sample: peripheral blood. Receptors were obtained from a woman between 45 and 65 years old with COVID-19, enrolled during active disease.

The rearrangement joins TRBV4-1 to TRBJ2-4, with 10 bases that match TRBD2. CDR3 length: 18 residues. The V gene end was trimmed by 4 bases and the J gene end by 7 bases; junction bases not matched to a gene: 16. Germline V lookup: CDR1 MGHRA, CDR2 YSYEKL. CDR3 nucleotide sequence: TGCGCCAGCAGCCGGAGGTCAGGACTAGCGGATCAAACGAACATTCAGTACTTC. Amino acids: CASSRRSGLADQTNIQYF.

The chain carries TRBV7-9 and TRBJ2-1, with 8 bases fitting TRBD2. The V gene end was trimmed by 3 bases and the J gene end by 7 bases; junction bases not matched to a gene: 5. Germline CDR1 reads SEHNR; CDR2 reads FQNEAQ (reference sequence). The CDR3 contains 14 residues. CDR3 protein: CASSFPGLGNEQFF. CDR3 nucleotide sequence: TGTGCCAGCAGCTTCCCGGGACTAGGGAATGAGCAGTTCTTC.

This clone was seen a few times. V usage is TRBV19 and J usage is TRBJ1-5; perhaps TRBD1 as D (5 bases). CDR3 size: 13 residues. Trimming left V 3 bases short and J 6 bases short, with 9 bases between. Looked up from germline, CDR1 is LNHDA and CDR2 is SQIVND (reference sequence). This CDR3 is CASSIQGGQPQHF. In DNA form, the CDR3 reads TGTGCCAGTAGTATCCAGGGTGGTCAGCCCCAGCATTTT.

The rearrangement links TRBV7-9 to TRBJ2-5, with a weak D call TRBD2 (5 bases). Trimming removed 4 bases from V and 5 bases from J, with 11 bases in between. The germline V gene has CDR1 SEHNR and CDR2 FQNEAQ (reference sequence). CDR3 length: 13 residues. Here the CDR3 reads CASSSRVGETQYF. The CDR3 coding sequence is TGTGCCAGCAGCTCGAGGGTAGGGGAGACCCAGTACTTC.

The chain has TRBV11-2 and TRBJ1-1, with D maybe TRBD1 (5 bases). CDR1 is SGHAT and CDR2 is FQNNGV in the germline V gene. The CDR3 has 11 amino acids. V was trimmed by 1 base and J by 11 bases, leaving 8 bases between them. The CDR3 sequence: CASSLGGPAFF. Here the CDR3 DNA reads TGTGCCAGCAGCTTAGGGGGCCCGGCTTTCTTT.

The genes are TRBV11-2 and TRBJ2-7, with 7 bases that match TRBD1. The CDR3 sequence is 14 residues long. After removal of 1 base from V and 4 bases from J, the junction contained 4 bases not matched to a gene. Germline CDR1 and CDR2: SGHAT and FQNNGV. The CDR3 protein is CASSLGTGLYEQYF. DNA for the CDR3: TGTGCCAGCAGCTTAGGGACAGGTCTTTACGAGCAGTACTTC.

The chain joins TRBV6-1 to TRBJ2-1; D is perhaps TRBD1 (5 bases). Germline V lookup: CDR1 MNHNS, CDR2 SASEGT. V lost 1 base to trimming and J lost 4 bases, with 11 bases between them. The CDR3 is 15 residues long. The CDR3 spells CASSEDWQGYNEQFF. As DNA, the CDR3 is TGTGCCAGCAGTGAAGACTGGCAGGGTTACAATGAGCAGTTCTTC.

The V and J genes are TRBV30 and TRBJ2-7; 7 bases fit TRBD2. J lost 3 bases, V lost 7 bases, and 6 bases had no gene match. There are 12 residues in the CDR3. Germline CDR1 reads GTSNPN; CDR2 reads SVGIG (reference sequence). The CDR3 here is CASGEGFYEQYF. The CDR3, as DNA: TGTGCCTCCGGGGAGGGATTCTACGAGCAGTACTTC.

CDR3 sequence reads: CASSVDGAENNEQFF. Written as DNA, the CDR3 is TGTGCCAGCAGCGTAGACGGAGCTGAGAACAATGAGCAGTTCTTC. The chain links TRBV9 to TRBJ2-1; no clear D gene. Trimming left V 0 bases short and J 5 bases short, with 12 bases between. CDR1 is SGDLS, CDR2 YYNGEE, per germline. The CDR3 is 15 amino acids.

The J gene is TRBJ1-2, the V gene TRBV19; D not resolved. The CDR3 totals 13 residues. Germline lookup yields CDR1 LNHDA and CDR2 SQIVND (reference sequence). V was cut by 7 bases and J by 3 bases, with 12 bases left in between. CDR3 amino acids: CASNDDFHYGYTF. DNA for the CDR3: TGTGCCAGTAATGACGACTTTCACTATGGCTACACCTTC.

The V call is TRBV3-1 (or the pseudogene TRBV3-2), the J call TRBJ2-1, with D possibly being TRBD2 (6 bases). V was clipped by 4 bases and J by 1 base, with 14 bases between them. This CDR3 spans 16 amino acids. Germline V lookup: CDR1 LGHDT, CDR2 YNNKEL (reference sequence). The CDR3: CASSRRGLGSYNEQFF. CDR3 bases: TGTGCCAGCAGCCGCCGGGGGTTAGGTTCCTACAATGAGCAGTTCTTC.

The chain employs TRBV5-6 and TRBJ1-1; 7 bases line up with TRBD1. The CDR3 is 13 residues long. With V trimmed by 2 bases and J by 4 bases, 2 bases remained unmatched. Germline V gives CDR1 SGHDT, CDR2 YYEEEE. The CDR3 sequence is CASSFPGGTEAFF. CDR3 coding DNA: TGTGCCAGCAGCTTCCCAGGGGGCACTGAAGCTTTCTTT.

The DNA for the CDR3 is TGTGCCAGCAGCTTAGGGCGGGCCTCTAACTATGGCTACACCTTC. Translation: CASSLGRASNYGYTF. This rearrangement joins TRBV11-2 to TRBJ1-2; D is uncertain. V gave up 1 base and J gave up 0 bases, with 9 bases separating them. The V gene's germline CDR1 is SGHAT and CDR2 FQNNGV. This CDR3 has 15 residues.

J is TRBJ1-4 and V is TRBV12-3 or TRBV12-4; D might be TRBD1 (6 bases). The CDR3 contains 13 residues. V lost 4 bases to trimming and J lost 7 bases, with 10 bases between them. The CDR3 is CASSSDSVEKLFF. In nucleotides, the CDR3 is TGTGCCAGCAGTTCGGACAGTGTTGAAAAACTGTTTTTT.

The rearrangement joins TRBV5-4 to TRBJ2-2; 7 bases match TRBD1. Germline CDR1 SGHNT, CDR2 YYREEE (reference sequence). The V gene end was trimmed by 5 bases and the J gene end by 7 bases; junction bases not matched to a gene: 11. The CDR3 is made up of 15 amino acids. This chain's CDR3 is CASSFATGKDGELFF. In DNA, the CDR3 is TGTGCCAGCAGTTTCGCGACAGGGAAGGACGGGGAGCTGTTTTTT.